The 30 T cell receptor beta chains below all came from one sample that was sequenced in a study of cytomegalovirus exposure and HLA in healthy donors (dated 2017 in TCRdb). Libraries came from the immunoSEQ multiplex PCR assay. This immuneACCESS table, as held by TCRdb, lists in-frame sequences with V and J called but not all clones. Of the missing ones, under half trace to an unresolved V gene in checked studies; the others have no known cause. In all, the sample holds 100,000 to 120,000 clones, and about 94% of those were seen once. Clones ranked in the top ten supply under 0.75% of the sample. What was sequenced was PBMCs. The receptors shown here come from a woman between 18 and 29 years old in good health and CMV-seronegative.

V and J are TRBV7-8 and TRBJ1-3, with 9 nucleotides matching TRBD1. This CDR3 has 17 residues. Germline CDR1 is SGHVS and CDR2 is FQNEAQ. V dropped 1 base and J dropped 2; count of bases not matched to a gene: 6. As DNA, the CDR3 is TGTGCCAGCAGCTTAGGGAACCGGGACAGGGCTGGAAACACCATATATTTT. Translating gives CASSLGNRDRAGNTIYF.

CDR3 nucleotide sequence: TGTGCCAGTAGTCAACTACTACCGGGACAGAAAGAGACCCAGTACTTC. Its translation: CASSQLLPGQKETQYF. V usage is TRBV19 and J usage is TRBJ2-5; 7 bases match TRBD1. From germline, CDR1 is LNHDA and CDR2 SQIVND (reference sequence). This CDR3 contains 16 residues. V lost 5 bases and J lost 3; bases outside the gene matches: 12. Full variable domain (rest looked up from reference TRBV19 and TRBJ2-5): DGGITQSPKYLFRKEGQNVTLSCEQNLNHDAMYWYRQDPGQGLRLIYYSQIVNDFQKGDIAEGYSVSREKKESFPLTVTSAQKNPTAFYLCASSQLLPGQKETQYFGPGTRLLVL.

The count of this clone is one. The chain combines TRBV28 with TRBJ2-7; 13 bases match TRBD2. CDR3 length: 16 amino acids. V lost 2 bases, J lost 4 bases, and 5 bases stayed unmatched. Germline V gives CDR1 MDHEN, CDR2 SYDVKM. The CDR3 loop is CASSLPGLAGKYEQYF. In DNA form, the CDR3 reads TGTGCCAGCAGTTTACCGGGACTAGCGGGGAAGTACGAGCAGTACTTC.

The chain couples TRBV6-4 to TRBJ2-2; the D gene is possibly TRBD1 (6 bases). The CDR3 covers 14 residues. Trimming took off 3 bases at V and 4 bases at J, with 9 bases between the two ends. Germline V gene sequence: CDR1 MRHNA, CDR2 SNTAGT. CDR3 nucleotide sequence: TGTGCCAGCAGTGAACAGGGTGGCACCGGGGAGCTGTTTTTT. Translation: CASSEQGGTGELFF.

The CDR3 protein is CASSKAAHQSPFASYNSPLHF. The CDR3 bases are TGTGCCAGCAGCAAAGCGGCCCACCAATCTCCATTTGCCTCCTATAATTCACCCCTCCACTTT. The rearrangement uses TRBV21-1 and TRBJ1-6; the tabulated D call, TRBD1, remains unverified against the DNA. TRBV21-1 is a recognized pseudogene. This CDR3 region has 21 residues.

The chain uses TRBV7-6 and TRBJ2-6; D call uncertain. This CDR3 has 16 amino acids. Germline CDR1 SGHVS, CDR2 FNYEAQ. The V and J ends lost 1 base and 0 bases respectively, with 7 bases between them. The CDR3 is CASSLGRSSGANVLTF. In DNA form, the CDR3 reads TGTGCCAGCAGCTTAGGCCGCAGCTCTGGGGCCAACGTCCTGACTTTC.

This chain joins TRBV4-2 and TRBJ1-2, with TRBD1 as a possible D gene (5 bases). Trimming pared 2 bases from V and 2 bases from J, leaving 15 bases between. This CDR3 comprises 16 residues. CDR1 and CDR2 from the germline V gene are LGHNA and YNFKEQ. This CDR3 reads CASSQSAGIGNYGYTF. The CDR3, as DNA: TGTGCCAGCAGCCAATCGGCAGGGATCGGGAACTATGGCTACACCTTC.

A remark on this clone: This sample includes further DNA sequences coding for the same CDR3. This sequence joins TRBV19 and TRBJ1-5; TRBD1 aligns across 10 bases. There are 17 residues in the CDR3. V gave up 4 bases and J gave up 5 bases; unmatched junction bases: 11. In germline, CDR1 is LNHDA, CDR2 SQIVND (reference sequence). The CDR3 sequence is CASSKPPGTGVHQPQHF. The CDR3 DNA is TGTGCCAGTAGTAAACCCCCCGGGACAGGGGTGCATCAGCCCCAGCATTTT.

Concerning this clone: The germline gene is not matched at one end of the junction; a read error may be the cause. The genes are TRBV27 and TRBJ1-5, with TRBD1 matching 7 bases. The germline gives CDR1 MNHEY, CDR2 SMNVEV (reference sequence). The length of the CDR3 is 15 residues. This CDR3 is CASSPNEGGKQPQHF. In DNA form, the CDR3 reads TGTGCCAGCAGTCCAAATGAAGGGGGCAAACAGCCCCAGCATTTT.

The rearrangement links TRBV2 to TRBJ2-2; a weak D match, TRBD1 (6 bases). The V end was cut by 5 bases, the J end by 3 bases, with 10 bases between. The CDR3 sequence is 14 residues long. The germline gives CDR1 SNHLY, CDR2 FYNNEI. CDR3 loop: CASSRRQDTGELFF. The CDR3 DNA is TGTGCCAGCAGTAGGCGACAGGACACCGGGGAGCTGTTTTTT.

This chain uses TRBV28 with TRBJ1-5; a weak D match, TRBD1 (6 bases). Between the trimmed V and J ends, which lost 3 bases and 0 bases, there was a span of 15 bases. The CDR3 extends over 17 amino acids. Germline V gives CDR1 MDHEN, CDR2 SYDVKM. The CDR3 reads CASSFWQGRGSNQPQHF. CDR3 in DNA: TGTGCCAGCAGTTTCTGGCAGGGGCGAGGTAGCAATCAGCCCCAGCATTTT.

The J gene is TRBJ1-1, the V gene TRBV14, with TRBD1 matching 7 bases. The length of the CDR3 is 15 residues. Trimming cost V 3 bases and J 3 bases; bases outside gene matches: 7. The germline gives CDR1 SGHDN, CDR2 FVKESK. CDR3 nucleotides: TGTGCCAGCAGCCATGCCGGGACAGCGTACACTGAAGCTTTCTTT. This gives the protein CASSHAGTAYTEAFF.

This clone has just one count. The chain carries TRBV19 and TRBJ2-7; tentatively, D is TRBD2 (5 bases). The germline gives CDR1 LNHDA, CDR2 SQIVND (reference sequence). Trimming took 6 bases from V and 2 from J, leaving 11 bases between them. The CDR3 is 13 residues long. CDR3 coding DNA: TGTGCCAGTAGCGGGGTTCCTCCCTACGAGCAGTACTTC. It translates to CASSGVPPYEQYF. Filled out from reference TRBV19 and TRBJ2-7, the complete variable domain reads DGGITQSPKYLFRKEGQNVTLSCEQNLNHDAMYWYRQDPGQGLRLIYYSQIVNDFQKGDIAEGYSVSREKKESFPLTVTSAQKNPTAFYLCASSGVPPYEQYFGPGTRLTVT.

The CDR3 protein is CASSDSRPPSSGNTIYF. The CDR3 coding sequence is TGTGCCAGCAGTGACTCCCGCCCACCGAGCTCTGGAAACACCATATATTTT. J is TRBJ1-3 and V is TRBV2; no firm D call. Trimming stripped 3 bases from V and 0 bases from J, with 15 bases between. CDR3 size: 17 residues. CDR1 is SNHLY and CDR2 is FYNNEI in the germline V gene. The full variable domain, with the rest looked up from reference TRBV2 and TRBJ1-3, is EPEVTQTPSHQVTQMGQEVILRCVPISNHLYFYWYRQILGQKVEFLVSFYNNEISEKSEIFDDQFSVERPDGSNFTLKIRSTKLEDSAMYFCASSDSRPPSSGNTIYFGEGSWLTVV.

The V call is TRBV7-3, the J call TRBJ2-1, with 12 bases identical to TRBD1. Losses at the gene ends were 6 bases for V and 9 bases for J; bases not matched to a gene: 9. CDR1 SGHTA and CDR2 FQGTGA come from the germline V gene. The CDR3 extends over 15 amino acids. CDR3 DNA: TGTGCCAGCAGACGTACGGGACAGGGGGCTTCTGAGCAGTTCTTC. Translating gives CASRRTGQGASEQFF.

V and J are TRBV22-1 and TRBJ2-1; TRBD2 reflects the table's D call only, with no check against the DNA. TRBV22-1 is tagged as a pseudogene. The CDR3 is made up of 19 amino acids. Here the CDR3 reads CPGSALYCWEGVSYNEQFF. The CDR3, as DNA: TGTCCTGGGAGCGCACTTTATTGCTGGGAGGGGGTCTCCTACAATGAGCAGTTCTTC.

CDR3 sequence reads: CASSLQLGPGNTIYF. Written as DNA, the CDR3 is TGTGCCAGCAGCTTACAGCTCGGTCCTGGAAACACCATATATTTT. The chain employs TRBV2 and TRBJ1-3, with D unresolved. CDR3 length equals 15 residues. Trimming cost V 6 bases and J 2 bases, with 14 bases left between them. CDR1 is SNHLY, CDR2 FYNNEI, per germline.

The gene calls are TRBV10-1 and TRBJ2-2; perhaps TRBD1 as D (6 bases). The germline V and J ends were trimmed by 3 bases and 1 base, with 9 bases remaining between them. Germline V CDR1 and CDR2: WNHNN, SYGVQD (reference sequence). The CDR3 is 15 amino acids. The CDR3 loop is CASSDGTQNTGELFF. The CDR3 nucleotides are TGCGCCAGCAGTGACGGGACACAGAACACCGGGGAGCTGTTTTTT.

The rearrangement links TRBV5-8 to TRBJ2-1, with a tentative D call TRBD2 (6 bases). The CDR3 consists of 17 residues. The germline V and J ends were trimmed by 0 bases and 0 bases, with 13 bases remaining between them. Germline V gene sequence: CDR1 SGHTS, CDR2 YDEGEE. This chain's CDR3 is CASSLGHGGFSYNEQFF. CDR3 coding DNA: TGTGCCAGCAGCTTGGGACACGGGGGATTCTCCTACAATGAGCAGTTCTTC.

The chain has TRBV7-8 and TRBJ1-1; D may be TRBD1 (6 bases). V dropped 6 bases and J dropped 4 bases, with 12 bases sitting between them. The CDR3 runs 13 residues. Germline V gives CDR1 SGHVS, CDR2 FQNEAQ. The chain's CDR3 is CASSYIQGTEAFF. The DNA of the CDR3 is TGTGCCAGCAGTTACATACAGGGCACTGAAGCTTTCTTT.

The CDR3 here is CASSQWGDEQYF. The CDR3 DNA follows: TGCGCCAGCAGCCAATGGGGGGACGAGCAGTACTTC. The chain employs TRBV4-1 and TRBJ2-7, with a weak D call TRBD2 (6 bases). The CDR3 is 12 amino acids. V lost 2 bases, J lost 5 bases, and 7 bases lay in between. CDR1 is MGHRA, CDR2 YSYEKL, per germline.

The chain has TRBV9 and TRBJ1-1; D is unresolved. The CDR3 covers 14 residues. Trimming took off 3 bases at V and 1 base at J, with 10 bases between the two ends. Germline V gives CDR1 SGDLS, CDR2 YYNGEE. The CDR3 DNA follows: TGTGCCAGCAGCGCCCTGCCCGGGAACACTGAAGCTTTCTTT. Residues: CASSALPGNTEAFF.

The chain uses TRBV7-2 and TRBJ1-4, with unresolved D. The CDR3 is 14 amino acids. Germline-derived CDR1 and CDR2 are SGHTA and FQGNSA. V was pared by 3 bases and J by 8 bases, with 13 bases between. The CDR3 DNA reads TGTGCCAGCAGCTTTGGTCGGGGAGGCGAAAAACTGTTTTTT. Translating gives CASSFGRGGEKLFF.

The chain uses TRBV28 and TRBJ2-5; TRBD1 matches 7 bases. Trimming took 7 bases from V and 5 from J; bases not matched to a gene: 7. This CDR3 has 13 residues. Germline lookup yields CDR1 MDHEN and CDR2 SYDVKM. CDR3 nucleotides: TGTGCCAGCAACTCCAACAGGGGTGAGACCCAGTACTTC. Translated: CASNSNRGETQYF.

V usage is TRBV10-1 and J usage is TRBJ1-1; D is unclear. Germline V gives CDR1 WNHNN, CDR2 SYGVQD (reference sequence). The CDR3 extends over 15 amino acids. V lost 5 bases and J 2 bases, leaving 15 bases between the germline ends. CDR3 sequence reads: CASSLVHPRNTEAFF. CDR3 in DNA: TGCGCCAGCAGTTTGGTTCACCCGAGAAACACTGAAGCTTTCTTT.

The chain employs TRBV19 and TRBJ2-7, with 8 bases fitting TRBD1. Germline V gene data show CDR1 as LNHDA and CDR2 as SQIVND (reference sequence). V shed 2 bases, J shed 3 bases, and the junction held 6 bases outside the gene matches. The CDR3 extends over 15 amino acids. The CDR3, as DNA: TGTGCCAGTAGTATATCGGACAGGGTTGTCTACGAGCAGTACTTC. Translating gives CASSISDRVVYEQYF.

The V gene is TRBV25-1, the J gene TRBJ2-2, with unresolved D. Germline V gene lookup returns CDR1 MGHDK and CDR2 SYGVNS. V was pared by 4 bases and J by 1 base, with 4 bases between. The CDR3 totals 13 residues. The CDR3 protein is CASSARNTGELFF. CDR3 bases: TGTGCCAGCAGTGCCCGGAACACCGGGGAGCTGTTTTTT.

A single count supports this clone. The chain links TRBV7-2 to TRBJ2-7; the match to TRBD2 covers 7 bases. V was pared by 4 bases and J by 4 bases, with 16 bases of the junction left unmatched. This CDR3 has 17 amino acids. The germline V gene encodes CDR1 SGHTA and CDR2 FQGNSA. The CDR3 DNA reads TGTGCCAGCAGCTCCGGGCTAGGGCGGGGGAACCCTTACGAGCAGTACTTC. This translates into CASSSGLGRGNPYEQYF.

The chain couples TRBV9 to TRBJ2-1; 9 bases align to TRBD2. Per germline, CDR1 SGDLS and CDR2 YYNGEE. This CDR3 has 15 amino acids. Trimming cost V 4 bases and J 2 bases; bases outside gene matches: 4. The CDR3 sequence is CASSHRGGAYNEQFF. The CDR3 DNA sequence: TGTGCCAGCAGCCACCGCGGGGGGGCCTACAATGAGCAGTTCTTC.

The rearrangement joins TRBV2 to TRBJ2-1; a possible D gene is TRBD1 (5 bases). The CDR3 totals 12 residues. CDR1 and CDR2 (germline): SNHLY, FYNNEI. V was pared by 6 bases and J by 8 bases, with 11 bases between. The CDR3 region is CASRGRVHEQFF. In nucleotides, the CDR3 is TGTGCCAGCAGGGGCAGGGTCCATGAGCAGTTCTTC.